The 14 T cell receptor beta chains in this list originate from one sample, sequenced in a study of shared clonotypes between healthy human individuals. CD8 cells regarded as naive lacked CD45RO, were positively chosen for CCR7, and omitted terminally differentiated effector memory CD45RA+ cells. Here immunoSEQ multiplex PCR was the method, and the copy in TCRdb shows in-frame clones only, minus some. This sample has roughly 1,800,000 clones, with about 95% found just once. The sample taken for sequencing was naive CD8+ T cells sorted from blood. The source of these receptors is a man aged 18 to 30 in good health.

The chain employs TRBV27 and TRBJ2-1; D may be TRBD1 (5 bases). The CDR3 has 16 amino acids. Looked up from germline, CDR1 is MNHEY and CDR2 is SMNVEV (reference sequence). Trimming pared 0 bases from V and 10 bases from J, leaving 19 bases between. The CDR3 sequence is CASSLSAGQHRIEQFF. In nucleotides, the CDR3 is TGTGCCAGCAGTTTATCTGCAGGGCAGCATCGCATCGAGCAGTTCTTC.

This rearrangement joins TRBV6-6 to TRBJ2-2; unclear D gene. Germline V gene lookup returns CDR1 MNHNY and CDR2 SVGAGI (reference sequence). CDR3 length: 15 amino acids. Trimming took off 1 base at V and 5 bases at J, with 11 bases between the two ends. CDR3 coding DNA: TGTGCCAGCAGTTACTGGTCGGGTCCGACCGGGGAGCTGTTTTTT. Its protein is CASSYWSGPTGELFF.

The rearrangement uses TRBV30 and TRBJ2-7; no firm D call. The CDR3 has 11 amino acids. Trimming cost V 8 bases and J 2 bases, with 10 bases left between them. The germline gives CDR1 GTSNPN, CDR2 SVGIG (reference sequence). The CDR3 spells CAVFNPYEQYF. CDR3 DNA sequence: TGTGCCGTCTTCAACCCCTACGAGCAGTACTTC.

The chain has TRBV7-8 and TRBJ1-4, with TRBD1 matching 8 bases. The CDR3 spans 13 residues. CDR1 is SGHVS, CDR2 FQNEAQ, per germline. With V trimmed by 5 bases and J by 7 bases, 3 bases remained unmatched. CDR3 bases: TGTGCCAGCAGCCGCGGACAGGGTGAAAAACTGTTTTTT. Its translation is CASSRGQGEKLFF.

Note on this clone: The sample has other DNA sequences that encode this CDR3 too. The CDR3 region is CAWSTENYNSPLHF. The CDR3 coding sequence is TGTGCCTGGAGTACAGAAAACTATAATTCACCCCTCCACTTT. This rearrangement joins TRBV30 to TRBJ1-6; D is undetermined. The ends were cut back, 2 bases at V and 3 bases at J, with 8 bases in the middle. CDR1 is GTSNPN, CDR2 SVGIG, per germline (reference sequence). CDR3 length: 14 residues.

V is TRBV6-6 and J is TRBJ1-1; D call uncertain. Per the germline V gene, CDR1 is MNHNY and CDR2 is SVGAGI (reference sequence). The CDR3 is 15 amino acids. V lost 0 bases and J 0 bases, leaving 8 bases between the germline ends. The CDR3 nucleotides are TGTGCCAGCAGTTACTCGGACTCCTTGAACACTGAAGCTTTCTTT. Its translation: CASSYSDSLNTEAFF.

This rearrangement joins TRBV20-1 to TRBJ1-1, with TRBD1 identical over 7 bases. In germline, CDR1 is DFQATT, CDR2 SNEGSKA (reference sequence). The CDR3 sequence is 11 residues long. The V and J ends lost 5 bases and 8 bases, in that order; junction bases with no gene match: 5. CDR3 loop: CSAPPGQEAFF. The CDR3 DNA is TGCAGTGCTCCGCCGGGACAGGAAGCTTTCTTT.

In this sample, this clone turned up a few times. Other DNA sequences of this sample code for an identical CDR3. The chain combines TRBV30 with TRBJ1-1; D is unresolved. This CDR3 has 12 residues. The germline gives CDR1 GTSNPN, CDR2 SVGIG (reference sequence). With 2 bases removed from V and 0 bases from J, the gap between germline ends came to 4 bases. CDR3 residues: CAWSPVNTEAFF. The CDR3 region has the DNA TGTGCCTGGAGTCCGGTGAACACTGAAGCTTTCTTT.

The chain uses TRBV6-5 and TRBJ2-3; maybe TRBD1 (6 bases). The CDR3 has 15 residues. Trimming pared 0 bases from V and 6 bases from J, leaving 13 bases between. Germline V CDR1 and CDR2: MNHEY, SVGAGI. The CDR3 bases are TGTGCCAGCAGTTACTCCCCAGGGGAGCGGGATACGCAGTATTTT. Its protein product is CASSYSPGERDTQYF.

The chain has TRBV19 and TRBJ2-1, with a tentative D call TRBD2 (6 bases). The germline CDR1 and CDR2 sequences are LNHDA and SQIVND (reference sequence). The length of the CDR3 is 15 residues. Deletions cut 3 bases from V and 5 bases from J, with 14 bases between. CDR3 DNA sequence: TGTGCCAGTAGTATGTACGGGAGTGGGGACAATGAGCAGTTCTTC. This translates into CASSMYGSGDNEQFF.

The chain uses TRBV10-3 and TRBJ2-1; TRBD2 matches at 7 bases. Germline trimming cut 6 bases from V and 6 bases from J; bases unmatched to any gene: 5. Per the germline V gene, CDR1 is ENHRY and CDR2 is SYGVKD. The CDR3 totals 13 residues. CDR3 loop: CAIRGRGSNEQFF. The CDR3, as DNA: TGTGCCATCAGGGGTCGCGGGAGCAATGAGCAGTTCTTC.

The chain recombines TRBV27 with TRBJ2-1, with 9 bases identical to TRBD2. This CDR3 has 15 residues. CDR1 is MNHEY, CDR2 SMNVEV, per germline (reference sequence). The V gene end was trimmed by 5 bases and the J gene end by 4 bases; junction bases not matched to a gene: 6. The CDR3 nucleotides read TGTGCCAGCAGTACCCCCGCGGGGGGGTACAATGAGCAGTTCTTC. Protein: CASSTPAGGYNEQFF.

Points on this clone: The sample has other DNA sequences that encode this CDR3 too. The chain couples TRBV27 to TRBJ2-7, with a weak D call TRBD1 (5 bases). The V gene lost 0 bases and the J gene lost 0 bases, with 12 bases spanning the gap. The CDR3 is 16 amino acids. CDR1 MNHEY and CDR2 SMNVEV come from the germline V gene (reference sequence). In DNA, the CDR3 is TGTGCCAGCAGTTTATCTCCAGGGTCGAGCTCCTACGAGCAGTACTTC. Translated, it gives CASSLSPGSSSYEQYF.

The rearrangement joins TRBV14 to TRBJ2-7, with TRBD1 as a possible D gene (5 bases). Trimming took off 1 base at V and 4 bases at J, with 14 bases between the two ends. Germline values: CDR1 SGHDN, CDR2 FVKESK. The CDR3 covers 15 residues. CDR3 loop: CASSQGTGFFYEQYF. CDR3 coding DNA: TGTGCCAGCAGCCAAGGCACAGGCTTCTTTTACGAGCAGTACTTC.